One sample yielded the 29 T cell receptor beta chains listed below, sequenced in a study of blood T cell repertoires in COVID-19. Assay used: immunoSEQ multiplex PCR; TCRdb lists only in-frame clones, some missing. The sample contains roughly 80,000 clones, over 75% of which appear only once. The source material was peripheral blood. Receptors were obtained from a man in his fifties with acute or convalescent COVID-19.

The rearrangement uses TRBV6-5 and TRBJ2-2; D possibly corresponds to TRBD1 (6 bases). The CDR3 consists of 14 residues. V lost 7 bases to trimming and J lost 3 bases, with 12 bases between them. Germline values: CDR1 MNHEY, CDR2 SVGAGI. The CDR3 reads CASMRTAYTGELFF. In DNA, the CDR3 is TGTGCCAGCATGCGGACAGCCTACACCGGGGAGCTGTTTTTT.

V is TRBV27 and J is TRBJ1-2; 7 bases match TRBD1. This CDR3 region has 14 residues. Germline lookup yields CDR1 MNHEY and CDR2 SMNVEV (reference sequence). Trimming took 3 bases from V and 1 from J; bases not matched to a gene: 2. The CDR3 loop reads CASSLNRGNYGYTF. In nucleotides, the CDR3 is TGTGCCAGCAGTTTGAACAGGGGTAACTATGGCTACACCTTC.

This clone was counted a single time. The CDR3: CASSFRLRTQGGSPLHF. The CDR3 nucleotides are TGTGCCAGCAGTTTTAGACTACGTACACAGGGTGGCTCACCCCTCCACTTT. The chain combines TRBV27 with TRBJ1-6; a possible D gene is TRBD1 (6 bases). Germline CDR1 is MNHEY and CDR2 is SMNVEV (reference sequence). This CDR3 contains 17 residues. Trimming left V 3 bases short and J 10 bases short, with 22 bases between.

Points on this clone: Compared with germline, one end of the junction differs, possibly owing to a read error. The V gene is TRBV28, the J gene TRBJ2-7, with 7 positions matching TRBD1. Germline lookup yields CDR1 MDHEN and CDR2 SYDVKM. This CDR3 is 12 amino acids long. CDR3 sequence reads: CASSGTRDRTFF. The CDR3 nucleotides are TGTGCCAGCAGTGGGACCCGGGACAGAACTTTCTTC.

This chain connects TRBV5-1 to TRBJ1-5; weak D call: TRBD1 (5 bases). This CDR3 has 14 amino acids. Per germline, CDR1 SGHRS and CDR2 YFSETQ. V lost 2 bases, J lost 3 bases, and 9 bases lay in between. CDR3 nucleotides: TGCGCCAGCAGCTTAGGAGGGGTCAATCAGCCCCAGCATTTT. Amino acids: CASSLGGVNQPQHF. The variable domain in full, completed from reference TRBV5-1 and TRBJ1-5, reads KAGVTQTPRYLIKTRGQQVTLSCSPISGHRSVSWYQQTPGQGLQFLFEYFSETQRNKGNFPGRFSGRQFSNSRSEMNVSTLELGDSALYLCASSLGGVNQPQHFGDGTRLSIL.

The rearrangement joins TRBV7-2 to TRBJ1-1; TRBD1 agrees at 8 bases. V was clipped by 4 bases and J by 1 base; unmatched bases: 2. The CDR3 is 14 residues long. Looked up from germline, CDR1 is SGHTA and CDR2 is FQGNSA. The CDR3 DNA reads as TGTGCCAGCAGCTCCGGACAGGGGAACACTGAAGCTTTCTTT. Translated, it gives CASSSGQGNTEAFF. The full variable domain, in which reference TRBV7-2 and TRBJ1-1 provide the parts outside the CDR3, is GAGVSQSPSNKVTEKGKDVELRCDPISGHTALYWYRQSLGQGLEFLIYFQGNSAPDKSGLPSDRFSAERTGGSVSTLTIQRTQQEDSAVYLCASSSGQGNTEAFFGQGTRLTVV.

The chain joins TRBV11-3 to TRBJ2-7, with 10 bases aligning to TRBD1. With 4 bases clipped from V and 3 bases from J, the junction kept 3 bases outside the gene matches. From germline, CDR1 is SGHNT and CDR2 YENEEA. CDR3 length: 14 amino acids. For the CDR3, the DNA is TGTGCCAGCAGCTCCGGGACAGGGGACTACGAGCAGTACTTC. It translates to CASSSGTGDYEQYF.

This CDR3 reads CASSSSPYEQYF. The CDR3, as DNA: TGTGCCAGCAGCTCGAGCCCCTACGAGCAGTACTTC. The genes are TRBV7-2 and TRBJ2-7; the D is unclear. This CDR3 region has 12 residues. Germline V gene data show CDR1 as SGHTA and CDR2 as FQGNSA. Trimming cost V 4 bases and J 2 bases, with 6 bases left between them.

This rearrangement joins TRBV7-2 to TRBJ1-5; the D is unclear. Germline lookup yields CDR1 SGHTA and CDR2 FQGNSA. Trimming pared 0 bases from V and 4 bases from J, leaving 4 bases between. The CDR3 is 13 residues long. The CDR3 nucleotides are TGTGCCAGCAGCTTAGCTCAGAATCAGCCCCAGCATTTT. Its translation: CASSLAQNQPQHF.

This chain connects TRBV5-6 to TRBJ1-4; maybe TRBD1 (6 bases). The germline gives CDR1 SGHDT, CDR2 YYEEEE. The CDR3 loop spans 15 amino acids. V was cut by 2 bases and J by 2 bases, with 10 bases left in between. The CDR3, as DNA: TGTGCCAGCAGCTTAAGGGGGACGACTAATGAAAAACTGTTTTTT. It translates to CASSLRGTTNEKLFF.

The CDR3 region has the DNA TGTGCCAGCAGCTTAGGGCGGGAGACGTACAATGAGCAGTTCTTC. Residues: CASSLGRETYNEQFF. This chain connects TRBV7-2 to TRBJ2-1; 7 nucleotides match TRBD2. This CDR3 region has 15 residues. The V gene end was trimmed by 1 base and the J gene end by 4 bases; junction bases not matched to a gene: 4. Per germline, CDR1 SGHTA and CDR2 FQGNSA.

CDR3 protein: CASSPGRSYEQYF. The CDR3, as DNA: TGTGCCAGCAGCCCGGGTAGGTCCTACGAGCAGTACTTC. The chain recombines TRBV5-6 with TRBJ2-7; no clear D gene. Germline V gene sequence: CDR1 SGHDT, CDR2 YYEEEE. V was clipped by 4 bases and J by 1 base, with 9 bases between them. The CDR3 sequence is 13 residues long.

This clone was seen a few times. The CDR3 loop is CASRGLAYNEQFF. The CDR3, as DNA: TGTGCCAGCAGGGGACTAGCCTACAATGAGCAGTTCTTC. The chain carries TRBV7-9 and TRBJ2-1; TRBD2 aligns across 8 bases. J lost 2 bases, V lost 6 bases, and 0 bases had no gene match. CDR3 size: 13 residues. CDR1 is SEHNR, CDR2 FQNEAQ, per germline (reference sequence).

This clone appeared a few times. The V gene is TRBV5-1, the J gene TRBJ1-6, with TRBD1 identical over 8 bases. V shed 9 bases, J shed 7 bases, and the junction held 6 bases outside the gene matches. The germline CDR1 and CDR2 sequences are SGHRS and YFSETQ. The CDR3 spans 13 residues. Written as DNA, the CDR3 is TGCGCCACACGGGACAGGACCAATTCACCCCTCCACTTT. Translated: CATRDRTNSPLHF. Supplemented by reference TRBV5-1 and TRBJ1-6, the full variable domain reads KAGVTQTPRYLIKTRGQQVTLSCSPISGHRSVSWYQQTPGQGLQFLFEYFSETQRNKGNFPGRFSGRQFSNSRSEMNVSTLELGDSALYLCATRDRTNSPLHFGNGTRLTVT.

The gene calls are TRBV7-9 and TRBJ1-6; TRBD1 matches 8 bases. The CDR3 contains 15 residues. Looked up from germline, CDR1 is SEHNR and CDR2 is FQNEAQ (reference sequence). The V and J ends lost 5 bases and 7 bases, in that order; junction bases with no gene match: 7. The CDR3 loop is CASSHGQGTNSPLHF. The CDR3 DNA reads TGTGCCAGCAGCCATGGACAGGGAACGAATTCACCCCTCCACTTT. Filled out from reference TRBV7-9 and TRBJ1-6, the complete variable domain reads DTGVSQNPRHKITKRGQNVTFRCDPISEHNRLYWYRQTLGQGPEFLTYFQNEAQLEKSRLLSDRFSAERPKGSFSTLEIQRTEQGDSAMYLCASSHGQGTNSPLHFGNGTRLTVT.

The CDR3: CASSYDREANYGYTF. CDR3 in DNA: TGTGCCAGCAGCTACGACAGGGAAGCTAACTATGGCTACACCTTC. The gene calls are TRBV3-1 (or the pseudogene TRBV3-2) and TRBJ1-2; 7 nucleotides align to TRBD1. The CDR3 runs to 15 residues. V was pared by 5 bases and J by 0 bases, with 6 bases of the junction left unmatched. Per germline, CDR1 LGHDT and CDR2 YNNKEL (reference sequence).

V is TRBV18 and J is TRBJ1-5, with 10 bases fitting TRBD1. The junction had 5 bases not matched to a gene; V was cut back by 4 bases and J by 5 bases. The CDR3 loop spans 15 amino acids. Germline V gene lookup returns CDR1 KGHSH and CDR2 LQKENI. CDR3 DNA sequence: TGTGCCAGCTCACTGGGACAGGGGATCGATCAGCCCCAGCATTTT. Encoded protein: CASSLGQGIDQPQHF.

The V and J genes are TRBV30 and TRBJ1-3; D remains unclear. Germline-derived CDR1 and CDR2 are GTSNPN and SVGIG (reference sequence). Trimming removed 0 bases at V and 0 bases at J, with 9 bases between. CDR3 length: 15 amino acids. The CDR3 coding sequence is TGTGCCTGGAGTGTCTACAGCAACTCTGGAAACACCATATATTTT. This sequence encodes CAWSVYSNSGNTIYF. Full variable domain (remainder filled in from reference TRBV30 and TRBJ1-3): SQTIHQWPATLVQPVGSPLSLECTVEGTSNPNLYWYRQAAGRGLQLLFYSVGIGQISSEVPQNLSASRPQDRQFILSSKKLLLSDSGFYLCAWSVYSNSGNTIYFGEGSWLTVV.

The CDR3 DNA reads TGTGCCAGTAGTATAAGCAGTCGGGCAGGGTCTGAAAAACTGTTTTTT. Its translation is CASSISSRAGSEKLFF. The rearrangement links TRBV19 to TRBJ1-4; maybe TRBD1 (5 bases). V was pared by 2 bases and J by 7 bases, with 17 bases between. In germline, CDR1 is LNHDA, CDR2 SQIVND (reference sequence). The CDR3 has 16 amino acids.

The chain employs TRBV11-3 and TRBJ2-5; 9 nucleotides match TRBD2. With 1 base clipped from V and 2 bases from J, the junction kept 5 bases outside the gene matches. CDR3 length: 16 amino acids. Germline V gene lookup returns CDR1 SGHNT and CDR2 YENEEA. CDR3 sequence reads: CASSLGSLAGQETQYF. In nucleotides, the CDR3 is TGTGCCAGCAGCTTAGGGTCTCTAGCGGGACAAGAGACCCAGTACTTC.

There are a few counts of this clone. The chain uses TRBV18 and TRBJ1-1; D ambiguous. The CDR3 extends over 13 amino acids. V was shortened by 5 bases and J by 1 base, with 8 bases between the two germline ends. The germline V gene encodes CDR1 KGHSH and CDR2 LQKENI. CDR3 in DNA: TGTGCCAGCTCATCCCAGAAGAACACTGAAGCTTTCTTT. This sequence encodes CASSSQKNTEAFF. The whole variable domain, filled in from reference TRBV18 and TRBJ1-1, reads NAGVMQNPRHLVRRRGQEARLRCSPMKGHSHVYWYRQLPEEGLKFMVYLQKENIIDESGMPKERFSAEFPKEGPSILRIQQVVRGDSAAYFCASSSQKNTEAFFGQGTRLTVV.

This chain uses TRBV7-9 with TRBJ2-7; D unresolved. The CDR3 totals 15 residues. Per the germline V gene, CDR1 is SEHNR and CDR2 is FQNEAQ (reference sequence). Trimming took off 0 bases at V and 2 bases at J, with 11 bases between the two ends. In DNA, the CDR3 is TGTGCCAGCAGCTTAGCCTTCGCGGCCCCCTACGAGCAGTACTTC. Its translation is CASSLAFAAPYEQYF.

In its sample, this clone was seen a few times. This rearrangement joins TRBV6-4 to TRBJ2-1; 7 bases map to TRBD2. Germline CDR1 is MRHNA and CDR2 is SNTAGT. The V gene end was trimmed by 4 bases and the J gene end by 4 bases; junction bases not matched to a gene: 7. The CDR3 length is 15 residues. The CDR3 bases are TGTGCCAGCAGTGTTAAGAGCGGGACTTACAATGAGCAGTTCTTC. Translating gives CASSVKSGTYNEQFF.

J is TRBJ1-5 and V is TRBV7-2; D gene ambiguous. Germline V gene sequence: CDR1 SGHTA, CDR2 FQGNSA. V lost 4 bases and J 9 bases, leaving 16 bases between the germline ends. The CDR3 loop spans 14 amino acids. The chain's CDR3 is CASSSVTAVGPQHF. The CDR3, as DNA: TGTGCCAGCAGCTCCGTGACGGCGGTAGGGCCCCAGCATTTT.

The rearrangement uses TRBV19 and TRBJ2-5; 9 bases are a match to TRBD1. Trimming cost V 3 bases and J 5 bases; bases outside gene matches: 4. Germline V gene sequence: CDR1 LNHDA, CDR2 SQIVND (reference sequence). This CDR3 has 14 residues. The DNA of the CDR3 is TGTGCCAGTAGTATCTGGACAGGGGAGGAGACCCAGTACTTC. Amino acids: CASSIWTGEETQYF.

This chain connects TRBV18 to TRBJ1-1; 7 bases are shared with TRBD1. J was trimmed by 5 bases and V by 4 bases; bases with no gene match: 7. The CDR3 totals 14 residues. Germline lookup yields CDR1 KGHSH and CDR2 LQKENI. CDR3 DNA: TGTGCCAGCTCACTGGGACAGAAGAAGACTGAAGCTTTCTTT. Protein product: CASSLGQKKTEAFF.

The CDR3 is CASSIDPGGSQPQHF. CDR3 nucleotides: TGTGCCAGTAGTATAGATCCGGGGGGTAGCCAGCCCCAGCATTTT. The chain recombines TRBV19 with TRBJ1-5; D may be TRBD1 (5 bases). Germline CDR1 and CDR2: LNHDA and SQIVND (reference sequence). Trimming shortened V by 0 bases and J by 7 bases, and 13 bases separated the two germline ends. The length of the CDR3 is 15 residues.

The rearrangement joins TRBV6-1 to TRBJ1-2, with TRBD1 as a possible D gene (5 bases). V was shortened by 6 bases and J by 4 bases, with 12 bases between the two germline ends. The germline CDR1 and CDR2 sequences are MNHNS and SASEGT. The CDR3 spans 13 residues. The DNA of the CDR3 is TGTGCCAGCAGGCAAGACAGTATCTATGGCTACACCTTC. Protein sequence: CASRQDSIYGYTF.

V and J are TRBV28 and TRBJ1-5; D uncertain. From germline, CDR1 is MDHEN and CDR2 SYDVKM. V dropped 6 bases and J dropped 5 bases, with 5 bases sitting between them. This CDR3 contains 11 residues. In DNA, the CDR3 is TGTGCCAGCAGCCTTGATCAGCCCCAGCATTTT. Amino acids: CASSLDQPQHF. Combining the CDR3 with reference TRBV28 and TRBJ1-5 gives the whole variable domain DVKVTQSSRYLVKRTGEKVFLECVQDMDHENMFWYRQDPGLGLRLIYFSYDVKMKEKGDIPEGYSVSREKKERFSLILESASTNQTSMYLCASSLDQPQHFGDGTRLSIL.